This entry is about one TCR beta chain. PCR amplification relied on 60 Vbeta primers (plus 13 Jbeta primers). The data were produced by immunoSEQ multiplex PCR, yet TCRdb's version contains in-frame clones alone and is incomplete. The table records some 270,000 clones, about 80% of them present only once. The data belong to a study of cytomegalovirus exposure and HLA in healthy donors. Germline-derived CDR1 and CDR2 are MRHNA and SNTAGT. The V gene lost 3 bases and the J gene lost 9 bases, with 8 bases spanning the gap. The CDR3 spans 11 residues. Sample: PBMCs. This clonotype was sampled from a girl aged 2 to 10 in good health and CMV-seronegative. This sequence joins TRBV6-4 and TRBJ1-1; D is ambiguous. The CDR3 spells CASSEGGQAFF. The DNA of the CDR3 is TGTGCCAGCAGTGAAGGAGGGCAAGCTTTCTTT.